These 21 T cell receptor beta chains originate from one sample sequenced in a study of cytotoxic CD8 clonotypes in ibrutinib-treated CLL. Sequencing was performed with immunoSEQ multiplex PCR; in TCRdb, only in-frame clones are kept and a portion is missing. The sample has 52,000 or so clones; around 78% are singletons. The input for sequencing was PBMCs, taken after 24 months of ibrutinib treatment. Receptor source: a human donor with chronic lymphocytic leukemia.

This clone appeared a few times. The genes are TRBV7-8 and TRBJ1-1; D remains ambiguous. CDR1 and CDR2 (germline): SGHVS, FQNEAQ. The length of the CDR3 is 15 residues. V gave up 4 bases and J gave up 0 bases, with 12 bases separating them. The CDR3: CASSSSGALNTEAFF. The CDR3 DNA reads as TGTGCCAGCAGCTCAAGCGGTGCTTTGAACACTGAAGCTTTCTTT. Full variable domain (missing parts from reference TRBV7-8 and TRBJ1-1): GAGVSQSPRYKVAKRGQDVALRCDPISGHVSLFWYQQALGQGPEFLTYFQNEAQLDKSGLPSDRFFAERPEGSVSTLKIQRTQQEDSAVYLCASSSSGALNTEAFFGQGTRLTVV.

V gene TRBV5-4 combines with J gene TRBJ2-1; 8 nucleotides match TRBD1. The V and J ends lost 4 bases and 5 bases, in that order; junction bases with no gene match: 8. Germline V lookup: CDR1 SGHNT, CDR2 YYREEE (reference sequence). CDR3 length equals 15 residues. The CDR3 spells CASSPRGLVNNEQFF. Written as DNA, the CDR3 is TGTGCCAGCAGCCCCAGGGGGCTCGTCAACAATGAGCAGTTCTTC. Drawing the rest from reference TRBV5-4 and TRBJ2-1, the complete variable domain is ETGVTQSPTHLIKTRGQQVTLRCSSQSGHNTVSWYQQALGQGPQFIFQYYREEENGRGNFPPRFSGLQFPNYSSELNVNALELDDSALYLCASSPRGLVNNEQFFGPGTRLTVL.

CDR3 sequence: CASRGARLSYEQYF. The CDR3, as DNA: TGTGCCAGCCGGGGGGCTAGGCTGTCCTACGAGCAGTACTTC. The chain links TRBV28 to TRBJ2-7; weak D call: TRBD2 (7 bases). CDR1 MDHEN and CDR2 SYDVKM come from the germline V gene. The ends were cut back, 8 bases at V and 1 base at J, with 15 bases in the middle. This CDR3 is built from 14 residues.

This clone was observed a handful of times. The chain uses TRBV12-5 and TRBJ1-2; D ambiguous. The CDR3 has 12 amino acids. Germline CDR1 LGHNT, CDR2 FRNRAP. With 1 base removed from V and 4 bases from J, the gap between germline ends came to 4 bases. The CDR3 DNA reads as TGTGCTAGTGGTTTGGAGGGCTATGGCTACACCTTC. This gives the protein CASGLEGYGYTF.

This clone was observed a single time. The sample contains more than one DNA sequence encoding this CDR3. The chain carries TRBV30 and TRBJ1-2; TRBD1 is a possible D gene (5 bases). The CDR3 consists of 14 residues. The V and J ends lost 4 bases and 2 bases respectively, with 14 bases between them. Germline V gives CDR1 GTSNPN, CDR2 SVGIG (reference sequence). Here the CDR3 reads CAWKRGVGNYGYTF. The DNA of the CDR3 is TGTGCCTGGAAACGGGGGGTCGGCAACTATGGCTACACCTTC.

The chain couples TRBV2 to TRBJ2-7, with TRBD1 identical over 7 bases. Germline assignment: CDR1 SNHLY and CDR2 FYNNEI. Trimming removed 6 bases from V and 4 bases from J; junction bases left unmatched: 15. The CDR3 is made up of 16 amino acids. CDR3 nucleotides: TGTGCCAGCAGGCGGCTTACAGGGGCTCTAGGATACGAGCAGTACTTC. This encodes CASRRLTGALGYEQYF. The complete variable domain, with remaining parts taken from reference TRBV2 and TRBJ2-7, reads EPEVTQTPSHQVTQMGQEVILRCVPISNHLYFYWYRQILGQKVEFLVSFYNNEISEKSEIFDDQFSVERPDGSNFTLKIRSTKLEDSAMYFCASRRLTGALGYEQYFGPGTRLTVT.

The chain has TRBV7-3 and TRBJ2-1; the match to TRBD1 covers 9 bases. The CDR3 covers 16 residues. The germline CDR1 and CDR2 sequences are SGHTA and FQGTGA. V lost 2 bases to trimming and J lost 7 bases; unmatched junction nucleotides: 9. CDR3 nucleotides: TGTGCCAGCAGCTTACAGCCGGGACAGGGTTTTAATGAGCAGTTCTTC. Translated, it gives CASSLQPGQGFNEQFF.

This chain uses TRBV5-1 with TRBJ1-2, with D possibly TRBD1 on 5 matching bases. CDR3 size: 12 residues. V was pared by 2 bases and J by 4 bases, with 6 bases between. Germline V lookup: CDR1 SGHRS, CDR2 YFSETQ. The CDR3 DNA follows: TGCGCCAGCAGCTTAGACAGCTATGGCTACACCTTC. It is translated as CASSLDSYGYTF.

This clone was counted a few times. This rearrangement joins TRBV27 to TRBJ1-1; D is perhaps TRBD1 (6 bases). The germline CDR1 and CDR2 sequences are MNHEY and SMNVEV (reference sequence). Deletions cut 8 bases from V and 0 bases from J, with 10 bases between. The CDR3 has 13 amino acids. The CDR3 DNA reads TGTGCCAGCGGCGGACAGATGAACACTGAAGCTTTCTTT. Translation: CASGGQMNTEAFF.

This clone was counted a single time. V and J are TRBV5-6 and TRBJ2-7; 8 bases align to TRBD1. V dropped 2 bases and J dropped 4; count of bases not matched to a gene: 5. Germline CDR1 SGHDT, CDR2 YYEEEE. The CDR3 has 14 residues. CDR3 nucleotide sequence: TGTGCCAGCAGCTTTGGACAGGGTGGGTACGAGCAGTACTTC. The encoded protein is CASSFGQGGYEQYF.

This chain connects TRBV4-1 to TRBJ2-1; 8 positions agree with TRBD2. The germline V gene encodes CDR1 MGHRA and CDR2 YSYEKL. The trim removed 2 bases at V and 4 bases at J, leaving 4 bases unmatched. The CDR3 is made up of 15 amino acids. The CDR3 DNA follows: TGCGCCAGCAGCCAAACAGCGGGAGCATACAATGAGCAGTTCTTC. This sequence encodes CASSQTAGAYNEQFF.

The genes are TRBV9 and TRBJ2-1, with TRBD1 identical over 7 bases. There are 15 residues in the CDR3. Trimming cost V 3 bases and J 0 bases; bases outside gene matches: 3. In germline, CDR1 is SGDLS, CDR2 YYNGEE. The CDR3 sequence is CASSAQGDSYNEQFF. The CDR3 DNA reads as TGTGCCAGCAGCGCTCAGGGGGACTCCTACAATGAGCAGTTCTTC.

CDR3 in amino acids: CAWNRDGNQPQHF. CDR3 bases: TGTGCCTGGAACCGGGACGGTAATCAGCCCCAGCATTTT. The J gene is TRBJ1-5, the V gene TRBV30; perhaps TRBD1 as D (5 bases). CDR3 size: 13 residues. Per the germline V gene, CDR1 is GTSNPN and CDR2 is SVGIG (reference sequence). Trimming pared 4 bases from V and 4 bases from J, leaving 11 bases between.

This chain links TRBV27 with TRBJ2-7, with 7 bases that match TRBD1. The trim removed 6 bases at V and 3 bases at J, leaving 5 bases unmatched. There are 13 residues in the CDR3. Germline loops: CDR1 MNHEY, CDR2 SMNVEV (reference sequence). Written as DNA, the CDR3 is TGTGCCAGCAGGGGGACAGATCTCTACGAGCAGTACTTC. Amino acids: CASRGTDLYEQYF.

CDR3 residues: CASSRLAGGISSTGELFF. CDR3 nucleotide sequence: TGTGCCAGCAGCCGACTAGCGGGAGGGATAAGTAGCACCGGGGAGCTGTTTTTT. The V gene is TRBV9, the J gene TRBJ2-2; TRBD2 matches at 14 bases. After removal of 4 bases from V and 4 bases from J, the junction contained 9 bases not matched to a gene. This CDR3 has 18 residues. CDR1 is SGDLS and CDR2 is YYNGEE in the germline V gene. The complete variable domain, with remaining parts taken from reference TRBV9 and TRBJ2-2, reads DSGVTQTPKHLITATGQRVTLRCSPRSGDLSVYWYQQSLDQGLQFLIQYYNGEERAKGNILERFSAQQFPDLHSELNLSSLELGDSALYFCASSRLAGGISSTGELFFGEGSRLTVL.

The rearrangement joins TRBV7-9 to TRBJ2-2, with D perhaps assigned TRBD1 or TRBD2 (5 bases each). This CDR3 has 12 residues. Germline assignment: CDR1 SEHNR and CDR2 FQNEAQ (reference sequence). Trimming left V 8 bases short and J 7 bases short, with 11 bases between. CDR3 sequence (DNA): TGTGCCAGCCTTGAGGGGAGCGGGGAGCTGTTTTTT. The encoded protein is CASLEGSGELFF.

CDR3 in amino acids: CASSSQNQPQHF. In DNA, the CDR3 is TGTGCCAGCAGTTCCCAGAATCAGCCCCAGCATTTT. The V gene is TRBV28, the J gene TRBJ1-5; D remains unclear. The V and J ends lost 4 bases and 4 bases respectively, with 5 bases between them. CDR3 length: 12 residues. Germline loops: CDR1 MDHEN, CDR2 SYDVKM. Full variable domain (outside the CDR3, taken from reference TRBV28 and TRBJ1-5): DVKVTQSSRYLVKRTGEKVFLECVQDMDHENMFWYRQDPGLGLRLIYFSYDVKMKEKGDIPEGYSVSREKKERFSLILESASTNQTSMYLCASSSQNQPQHFGDGTRLSIL.

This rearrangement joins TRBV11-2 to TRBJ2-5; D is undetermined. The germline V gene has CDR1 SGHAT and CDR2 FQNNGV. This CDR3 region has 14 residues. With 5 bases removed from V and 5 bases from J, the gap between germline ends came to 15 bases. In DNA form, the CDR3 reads TGTGCCAGCAGCCCCAGCTCCGTAGGGGAGACCCAGTACTTC. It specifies CASSPSSVGETQYF.

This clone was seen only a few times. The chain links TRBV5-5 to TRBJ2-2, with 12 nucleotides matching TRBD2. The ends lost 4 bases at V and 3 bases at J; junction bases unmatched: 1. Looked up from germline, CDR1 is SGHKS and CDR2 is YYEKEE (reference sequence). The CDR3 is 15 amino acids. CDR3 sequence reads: CASSRLAGDTGELFF. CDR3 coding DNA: TGTGCCAGCAGCCGACTAGCGGGGGACACCGGGGAGCTGTTTTTT.

The CDR3 coding sequence is TGTGCCAGCGCGACGGGGGCTGGAGGTAATGAAAAACTGTTTTTT. Translated: CASATGAGGNEKLFF. The rearrangement joins TRBV19 to TRBJ1-4; D might be TRBD1 (6 bases). The CDR3 has 15 amino acids. Per germline, CDR1 LNHDA and CDR2 SQIVND (reference sequence). The V and J ends lost 9 bases and 4 bases respectively, with 18 bases between them. The whole variable domain, remainder taken from reference TRBV19 and TRBJ1-4, is DGGITQSPKYLFRKEGQNVTLSCEQNLNHDAMYWYRQDPGQGLRLIYYSQIVNDFQKGDIAEGYSVSREKKESFPLTVTSAQKNPTAFYLCASATGAGGNEKLFFGSGTQLSVL.

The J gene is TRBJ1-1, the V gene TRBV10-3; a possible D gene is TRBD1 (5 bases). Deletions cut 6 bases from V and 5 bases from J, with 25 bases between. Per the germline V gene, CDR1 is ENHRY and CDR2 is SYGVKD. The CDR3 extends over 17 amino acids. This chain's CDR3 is CAIRTGRNSIQDTEAFF. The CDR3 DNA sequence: TGTGCCATCAGGACGGGACGAAACTCGATCCAAGATACTGAAGCTTTCTTT.